The clone carrying this TCR beta chain has more than one count but fewer than ten. No antigen is known for it. The sequenced template was cDNA made from the entire isolated RNA. Profiling relied on immunoSEQ multiplex PCR, and the TCRdb table lists in-frame clones only, not all of them. Counted here are about 370,000 clones, over 8.5% occurring once; the ten biggest clones make up about 0.6%. This sample is part of a study of beta chain features in type 1 diabetes. Study-wide results and caveats: Moderate but significant shortening of TCRB CDR3s was recorded in all four CD4+ subsets from Type 1 diabetes patients.

This clonotype was sampled from a man aged 30-40 years with type 1 diabetes. What was sequenced was central memory CD4+ T cells from blood.

CDR3 bases: TGTGCCAGCAACAGACAGGTCCCCCTAAATGAGCAGTTCTTC. This translates into CASNRQVPLNEQFF. The chain carries TRBV2 and TRBJ2-1, with D possibly TRBD1 on 6 matching bases. Looked up from germline, CDR1 is SNHLY and CDR2 is FYNNEI. Trimming took off 7 bases at V and 7 bases at J, with 17 bases between the two ends. The CDR3 totals 14 residues.